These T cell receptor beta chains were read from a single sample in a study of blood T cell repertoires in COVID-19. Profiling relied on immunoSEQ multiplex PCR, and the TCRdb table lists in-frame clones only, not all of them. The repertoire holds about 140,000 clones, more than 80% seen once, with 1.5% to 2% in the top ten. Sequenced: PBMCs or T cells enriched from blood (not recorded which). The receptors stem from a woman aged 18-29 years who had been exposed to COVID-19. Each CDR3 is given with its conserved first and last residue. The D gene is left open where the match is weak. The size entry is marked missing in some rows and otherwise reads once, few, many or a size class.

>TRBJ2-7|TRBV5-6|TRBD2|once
TGTGCCAGCAGCTTGGCGGGAGGGCCCTCCTACGAGCAGTACTTC
CASSLAGGPSYEQYF
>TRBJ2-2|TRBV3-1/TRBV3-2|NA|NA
TGTGCCAGCGGTGCGGGACGGCCGAACACCGGGGAGCTGTTTTTT
CASGAGRPNTGELFF
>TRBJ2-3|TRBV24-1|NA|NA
TGTGCCACCAGTTTCTTCCCCCGGGGCACAGATACGCAGTATTTT
CATSFFPRGTDTQYF
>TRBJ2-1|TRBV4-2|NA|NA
TGTGCCAGCAGCCTTTGGACTACGAGTTACAATGAGCAGTTCTTC
CASSLWTTSYNEQFF
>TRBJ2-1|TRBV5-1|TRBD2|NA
TGCGCCAGCAGCGTTAGCGGGAGGGGCTGGGAGCAGTTCTTC
CASSVSGRGWEQFF
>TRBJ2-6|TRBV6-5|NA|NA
TGTGCCAGCACCATACAGGCCTCTGGGGCCAACGTCCTGACTTTC
CASTIQASGANVLTF
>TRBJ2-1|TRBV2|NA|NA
TGTGCCAGCAGAAACAGATACAATGAGCAGTTCTTC
CASRNRYNEQFF
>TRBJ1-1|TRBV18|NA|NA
TGTGCCAGCTCACCGTTAGCCCAGGAAGCTTTCTTT
CASSPLAQEAFF
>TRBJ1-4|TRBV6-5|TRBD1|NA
TGTGCCAGCAGTTTACACTTAGGGACAGCAAATGAAAAACTGTTTTTT
CASSLHLGTANEKLFF
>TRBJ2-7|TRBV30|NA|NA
TGTGCCTGGAGTCTAGGGACAACCGCCGAGCAGTACTTC
CAWSLGTTAEQYF
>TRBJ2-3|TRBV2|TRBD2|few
TGTGCCAGCAGAGCGACTAGCGGGAGGGCCTCTGATACGCAGTATTTT
CASRATSGRASDTQYF
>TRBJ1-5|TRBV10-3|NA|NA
TGTGCCATCAGTGAGTCGAACGGTTATAGCAATCAGCCCCAGCATTTT
CAISESNGYSNQPQHF
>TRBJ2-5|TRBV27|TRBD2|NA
TGTGCCAGCAGTTTATCGGGACTAGGTAGTGCCCAGTACTTC
CASSLSGLGSAQYF
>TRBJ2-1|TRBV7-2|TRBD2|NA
TGTGCCAGCAGCTCCCCGACTAGCGGGAGTCTTGAGCAGTTCTTC
CASSSPTSGSLEQFF
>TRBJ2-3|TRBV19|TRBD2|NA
TGTGCCAGTAGTATTGAGGGGACGGCGGGAGGGCCGGGAGTGACAGATACGCAGTATTTT
CASSIEGTAGGPGVTDTQYF
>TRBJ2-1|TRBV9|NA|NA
TGTGCCAGCAGCGTTCGCCATACTGAGGGCAATGAGCAGTTCTTC
CASSVRHTEGNEQFF
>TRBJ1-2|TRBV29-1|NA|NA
TGCAGCGTTACCACTCTCGGTATAGGGGACTATGGCTACACCTTC
CSVTTLGIGDYGYTF
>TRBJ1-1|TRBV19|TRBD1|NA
TGTGCCAGTAGATTCCAGGGGGCTGAAGCTTTCTTT
CASRFQGAEAFF
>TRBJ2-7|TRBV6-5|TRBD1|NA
TGTGCCAGCAGTACGGGACAGGGAGGTACCGAGCAGTACTTC
CASSTGQGGTEQYF
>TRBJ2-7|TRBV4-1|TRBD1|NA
TGCGCCAGCAGCCAAGAAGAGGCAGGGGGTTTCTACGAGCAGTACTTC
CASSQEEAGGFYEQYF
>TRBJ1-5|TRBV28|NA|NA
TGTGCCAGCAGTTCACCTTTGGCAGTACCTTCGCCCCAGCATTTT
CASSSPLAVPSPQHF
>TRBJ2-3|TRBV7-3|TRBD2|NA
TGTGCCAGCAGCTATAGCGGGAGGGGGAACACAGATACGCAGTATTTT
CASSYSGRGNTDTQYF
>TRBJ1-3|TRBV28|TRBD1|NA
TGTGCCAGCAGGAACACAGGGGCAGGAAACACCATATATTTT
CASRNTGAGNTIYF
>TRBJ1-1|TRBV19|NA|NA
TGTGCCAGTAGGGTCACAGCCAAGAACACTGAAGCTTTCTTT
CASRVTAKNTEAFF